The sequence of this TCR beta chain was determined in a study of post-analysis software for immune sequencing data. Note on this clonotype: What it recognizes is unknown.

cDNA libraries for TCR beta contained unique molecular identifiers. The source material, roughly 0.9 to 11 million T cells, gave rise to 450,000 to 550,000 cDNA molecules. TCRdb re-called the PCR reads with MiXCR, one entry per CDR3 protein. The table lists approximately 400,000 distinct CDR3 sequences, 30% to 45% of them singletons. This CDR3 spans 15 amino acids. V shed 1 base, J shed 0 bases, and the junction held 3 bases outside the gene matches. The V gene's germline CDR1 is SGHVS and CDR2 FNYEAQ. Overall study results and limits: Patients had higher frequencies than controls of about five TRBV segments, including TRBV5-6, TRBV5-1 and TRBV20-1.

Sequencing input: blood. This receptor was identified in a girl under 18 with multiple sclerosis. The V and J genes are TRBV7-6 and TRBJ2-7, with TRBD1 identical over 7 bases. The CDR3, as DNA: TGTGCCAGCAGCTTAGGTTCAGGGGGCTCCTACGAGCAGTACTTC. Amino acids: CASSLGSGGSYEQYF.